Listed below are T cell receptor beta chains from one sample, sequenced in a study of control samples from healthy donors and cancer patients. Sequencing was performed with immunoSEQ multiplex PCR; in TCRdb, only in-frame clones are kept and a portion is missing. The sample yields about 140,000 clones, 80% to 95% seen once. What was sequenced was blood. All receptors derive from a man aged 25-40 years in good health. CDR3s include the opening cysteine and the closing phenylalanine or tryptophan.

j_gene: TRBJ2-7
v_gene: TRBV6-5
CDR3aa: CASSRTSGVPYEQYF

j_gene: TRBJ2-7
v_gene: TRBV9
CDR3aa: CASSVGSDPTFYEQYF

j_gene: TRBJ2-7
v_gene: TRBV28
CDR3aa: CASSVVPKTSRATYEQYF

j_gene: TRBJ1-2
v_gene: TRBV27
CDR3aa: CASSPGDSNYGYTF

j_gene: TRBJ1-3
v_gene: TRBV4-1
CDR3aa: CASSPGDTIYF

j_gene: TRBJ1-5
v_gene: TRBV6-1
CDR3aa: CASSEEGGVYQPQHF

j_gene: TRBJ2-1
v_gene: TRBV18
CDR3aa: CASSPGLAGYNEQFF

j_gene: TRBJ1-3
v_gene: TRBV25-1
CDR3aa: CASGTGTDSGNTIYF

j_gene: TRBJ2-7
v_gene: TRBV7-8
CDR3aa: CASSLVDRLLYEQYF

j_gene: TRBJ2-3
v_gene: TRBV30
CDR3aa: CAWTRAIGDTQYF

j_gene: TRBJ1-1
v_gene: TRBV12-2
CDR3aa: CASRLTTEGPEAFF

j_gene: TRBJ1-3
v_gene: TRBV7-9
CDR3aa: CASRDRVNTSGNTIYF

j_gene: TRBJ2-5
v_gene: TRBV2
CDR3aa: CASRDRGLAQETQYF

j_gene: TRBJ2-1
v_gene: TRBV28
CDR3aa: CASRNQGANNEQFF

j_gene: TRBJ1-2
v_gene: TRBV2
CDR3aa: CASTRGTTYGYTF

j_gene: TRBJ1-1
v_gene: TRBV6-1
CDR3aa: CASSENYRETEAFF

j_gene: TRBJ1-2
v_gene: TRBV6-6
CDR3aa: CASSYSFRGNYGYTF

j_gene: TRBJ2-2
v_gene: TRBV10-3
CDR3aa: CAISEGSRSGELFF

j_gene: TRBJ2-3
v_gene: TRBV10-3
CDR3aa: CAISSSTDTQYF

j_gene: TRBJ1-3
v_gene: TRBV28
CDR3aa: CASIPSAGTASRNTIYF

j_gene: TRBJ1-1
v_gene: TRBV28
CDR3aa: CASSLPLTGTLNTEAFF

j_gene: TRBJ2-1
v_gene: TRBV19
CDR3aa: CASRQNRGHEQFF

j_gene: TRBJ1-2
v_gene: TRBV5-1
CDR3aa: CASSLGQGSFGYTF

j_gene: TRBJ2-2
v_gene: TRBV5-1
CDR3aa: CASSSTGAGELFF

j_gene: TRBJ1-1
v_gene: TRBV5-1
CDR3aa: CASSSLRNMNTEAFF

j_gene: TRBJ2-1
v_gene: TRBV29-1
CDR3aa: CSVVERKDYNEQFF

j_gene: TRBJ2-4
v_gene: TRBV4-3
CDR3aa: CASSQDRGVQYF

j_gene: TRBJ2-4
v_gene: TRBV6-5
CDR3aa: CASSYLLGGLLIQYF

j_gene: TRBJ1-4
v_gene: TRBV28
CDR3aa: CASSPLLPIQGGNEKLFF

j_gene: TRBJ2-5
v_gene: TRBV7-2
CDR3aa: CASSDLDRVQETQYF

j_gene: TRBJ2-5
v_gene: TRBV29-1
CDR3aa: CSVGLAGPQETQYF

j_gene: TRBJ1-3
v_gene: TRBV11-1
CDR3aa: CASSPPGPSSGNTIYF

j_gene: TRBJ2-7
v_gene: TRBV11-2
CDR3aa: CASSPSWTMTGGRRDEQYF

j_gene: TRBJ1-5
v_gene: TRBV24-1
CDR3aa: CATSDNSGSNQPQHF

j_gene: TRBJ1-1
v_gene: TRBV6-5
CDR3aa: CASSPRDTKNTEAFF

j_gene: TRBJ2-3
v_gene: TRBV21-1
CDR3aa: CASIHPPRTESGQYF

j_gene: TRBJ2-2
v_gene: TRBV4-1
CDR3aa: CASSQLIRERGGELFF

j_gene: TRBJ2-3
v_gene: TRBV29-1
CDR3aa: CSVDRDRGTDTQYF

j_gene: TRBJ1-3
v_gene: TRBV6-6
CDR3aa: CASSGDTGNTIYF

j_gene: TRBJ2-3
v_gene: TRBV4-2
CDR3aa: CASSPGRRGGTDTQYF

j_gene: TRBJ2-1
v_gene: TRBV9
CDR3aa: CASSDLRDNYNEQFF

j_gene: TRBJ2-7
v_gene: TRBV29-1
CDR3aa: CSVRDRGYEQYF

j_gene: TRBJ1-2
v_gene: TRBV4-3
CDR3aa: CASSQDRGGVGYTF

j_gene: TRBJ2-3
v_gene: TRBV6-5
CDR3aa: CASSTTSGRTDTQYF

j_gene: TRBJ2-1
v_gene: TRBV4-1
CDR3aa: CASSPGLAVSSYNEQFF

j_gene: TRBJ2-5
v_gene: TRBV3-1/TRBV3-2
CDR3aa: CASSQVLAGDRETQYF

j_gene: TRBJ1-5
v_gene: TRBV19
CDR3aa: CASSIRAGQPQHF

j_gene: TRBJ1-6
v_gene: TRBV27
CDR3aa: CASSSLSYNSPLHF

j_gene: TRBJ1-1
v_gene: TRBV7-9
CDR3aa: CASSDWRVNTEAFF

j_gene: TRBJ1-2
v_gene: TRBV28
CDR3aa: CASSWPGGIYGYTF

j_gene: TRBJ2-7
v_gene: TRBV11-3
CDR3aa: CASGPQGTYEQYF

j_gene: TRBJ1-1
v_gene: TRBV18
CDR3aa: CASSEWGQGAGTEAFF